This T cell receptor beta chain was identified during a study of cytomegalovirus exposure and HLA in healthy donors. Study results and caveats: The Asian-associated ancestry cluster reportedly had fewer N-insertions than the roughly 700-donor mean in a later analysis.

This clone was picked up a small number of times. Its antigen is currently unknown. V was pared by 3 bases and J by 8 bases, with 13 bases between. Germline assignment: CDR1 LNHDA and CDR2 SQIVND (reference sequence). CDR3 length: 13 residues. PCR amplification relied on 60 Vbeta primers (plus 13 Jbeta primers). Sequencing was performed with immunoSEQ multiplex PCR; in TCRdb, only in-frame clones are kept and a portion is missing. The table lists about 140,000 clones, more than 70% of them singletons. The clonotype originates from a woman between 40 and 55 years old in good health and CMV-seronegative. Source material: PBMCs. The gene calls are TRBV19 and TRBJ1-2, with TRBD1 as a possible D gene (5 bases). The CDR3 spells CASSIVRGEGYTF. As DNA, the CDR3 is TGTGCCAGTAGTATTGTTCGGGGGGAAGGCTACACCTTC.